Presented here are 14 T cell receptor beta chains from one specimen sequenced in a study of OX40 agonist ivuxolimab in advanced cancers. Data came from immunoSEQ multiplex PCR; TCRdb stores just in-frame clones and leaves some out. The sample contains more than 80,000 clones, about 91% of which appear only once. Sequencing used CD4+ or CD8+ T cells sorted from blood, obtained in a trial of the OX40 agonist ivuxolimab. The receptors derive from an adult with an advanced solid tumor such as melanoma, head and neck, liver or kidney cancer.

The rearrangement uses TRBV7-2 and TRBJ2-7; 9 positions match TRBD2. Germline V gene data show CDR1 as SGHTA and CDR2 as FQGNSA. The V and J ends lost 5 bases and 7 bases, in that order; junction bases with no gene match: 12. This CDR3 is 15 amino acids long. CDR3 coding DNA: TGTGCCAGCAGCCAGACAAGAGGCGGGAGGGGGGAGCAGTACTTC. It specifies CASSQTRGGRGEQYF.

This chain connects TRBV4-3 to TRBJ2-7; possible D gene TRBD1, 7 bases. This CDR3 is 14 amino acids long. Trimming shortened V by 5 bases and J by 3 bases, and 14 bases separated the two germline ends. Germline V gives CDR1 LGHNA, CDR2 YSLEER. The CDR3 here is CASSFSGGNYEQYF. For the CDR3, the DNA is TGCGCCAGCAGCTTCTCAGGGGGGAACTACGAGCAGTACTTC.

This clone was seen once. V gene TRBV7-2 combines with J gene TRBJ2-5; 7 positions agree with TRBD1. This CDR3 is 14 amino acids long. V lost 7 bases, J lost 5 bases, and 10 bases stayed unmatched. Germline V CDR1 and CDR2: SGHTA, FQGNSA. CDR3 region: CASIPDRSSETQYF. In DNA, the CDR3 is TGTGCCAGCATCCCGGACAGGTCGTCGGAGACCCAGTACTTC.

This chain connects TRBV7-9 to TRBJ1-6; D may be TRBD1 (6 bases). In germline, CDR1 is SEHNR, CDR2 FQNEAQ (reference sequence). Trimming stripped 3 bases from V and 13 bases from J, with 13 bases between. The CDR3 is made up of 13 amino acids. The CDR3 reads CASSFATGAPLHF. CDR3 bases: TGTGCCAGCAGCTTTGCTACGGGGGCCCCCCTCCACTTT. The whole variable domain, filled in from reference TRBV7-9 and TRBJ1-6, reads DTGVSQNPRHKITKRGQNVTFRCDPISEHNRLYWYRQTLGQGPEFLTYFQNEAQLEKSRLLSDRFSAERPKGSFSTLEIQRTEQGDSAMYLCASSFATGAPLHFGNGTRLTVT.

The CDR3 is CASSIDGRARETQYF. CDR3 in DNA: TGTGCCAGTAGTATCGACGGGAGGGCCAGGGAGACCCAGTACTTC. This chain uses TRBV19 with TRBJ2-5, with 8 bases matching TRBD2. The CDR3 has 15 amino acids. The V gene's germline CDR1 is LNHDA and CDR2 SQIVND (reference sequence). The V segment lost 3 bases and the J segment 5 bases; nucleotides outside the gene matches: 8. The full variable domain, in which reference TRBV19 and TRBJ2-5 provide the parts outside the CDR3, is DGGITQSPKYLFRKEGQNVTLSCEQNLNHDAMYWYRQDPGQGLRLIYYSQIVNDFQKGDIAEGYSVSREKKESFPLTVTSAQKNPTAFYLCASSIDGRARETQYFGPGTRLLVL.

The V call is TRBV19, the J call TRBJ2-1; 7 bases align to TRBD2. The CDR3 runs 14 residues. Germline V CDR1 and CDR2: LNHDA, SQIVND (reference sequence). V lost 6 bases and J lost 8; bases outside the gene matches: 10. The CDR3 loop is CASSVTSAVDEQFF. The CDR3 nucleotides read TGTGCCAGTAGCGTTACTAGCGCCGTCGATGAGCAGTTCTTC.

This chain joins TRBV5-1 and TRBJ2-7, with 11 nucleotides matching TRBD2. CDR3 length: 15 residues. The ends lost 0 bases at V and 6 bases at J; junction bases unmatched: 5. Germline loops: CDR1 SGHRS, CDR2 YFSETQ. DNA for the CDR3: TGCGCCAGCAGCTTGGCCACTAGCGGGAGAGTCGAGCAGTACTTC. Amino acids: CASSLATSGRVEQYF.

CDR3 nucleotide sequence: TGTGCCAGCAGCCCGGTGGGTGGCACAGATACGCAGTATTTT. Translating it yields CASSPVGGTDTQYF. V and J are TRBV5-6 and TRBJ2-3, with D uncertain. V shed 4 bases and J shed 1 base, with 10 bases lying between them. CDR3 length: 14 amino acids. Germline V gene data show CDR1 as SGHDT and CDR2 as YYEEEE.

The chain recombines TRBV10-2 with TRBJ2-5; no definite D call. Trimming took 0 bases from V and 4 from J, leaving 9 bases between them. The CDR3 length is 14 residues. CDR1 and CDR2 (germline): WSHSY, SAAADI. CDR3 bases: TGCGCCAGCAGTGAGTCGTTAGCATCAGAGACCCAGTACTTC. This sequence encodes CASSESLASETQYF.

The genes are TRBV7-2 and TRBJ2-7; TRBD2 agrees at 10 bases. This CDR3 has 15 residues. In germline, CDR1 is SGHTA, CDR2 FQGNSA. The trim removed 5 bases at V and 0 bases at J, leaving 4 bases unmatched. The CDR3 reads CASSKIAGGSYEQYF. The DNA of the CDR3 is TGTGCCAGCAGCAAAATAGCGGGGGGCTCCTACGAGCAGTACTTC. Together with reference TRBV7-2 and TRBJ2-7, the CDR3 gives the full variable domain: GAGVSQSPSNKVTEKGKDVELRCDPISGHTALYWYRQSLGQGLEFLIYFQGNSAPDKSGLPSDRFSAERTGGSVSTLTIQRTQQEDSAVYLCASSKIAGGSYEQYFGPGTRLTVT.

The chain employs TRBV7-2 and TRBJ2-3; either TRBD1 or TRBD2 may supply D (5 bases each). The CDR3 extends over 15 amino acids. Per germline, CDR1 SGHTA and CDR2 FQGNSA. The ends were cut back, 5 bases at V and 1 base at J, with 13 bases in the middle. For the CDR3, the DNA is TGTGCCAGCAGCGACCGGGGCCTTCGCACAGATACGCAGTATTTT. Translated: CASSDRGLRTDTQYF.

Only a few counts were recorded for this clone. The chain employs TRBV10-3 and TRBJ1-1; 9 bases line up with TRBD1. Germline trimming cut 6 bases from V and 2 bases from J; bases unmatched to any gene: 1. Germline values: CDR1 ENHRY, CDR2 SYGVKD. The CDR3 totals 13 residues. CDR3 sequence: CAIRTGGNTEAFF. CDR3 DNA: TGTGCCATCAGGACAGGGGGAAACACTGAAGCTTTCTTT.

The rearrangement links TRBV7-2 to TRBJ2-7, with 14 bases aligning to TRBD2. Germline lookup yields CDR1 SGHTA and CDR2 FQGNSA. After removal of 5 bases from V and 6 bases from J, the junction contained 12 bases not matched to a gene. The CDR3 sequence is 17 residues long. The CDR3 coding sequence is TGTGCCAGCAGCCTCCTCGGACTAGCGGGAGGATCCGCCGAGCAGTACTTC. As protein: CASSLLGLAGGSAEQYF.

The V gene is TRBV5-1, the J gene TRBJ2-2; TRBD1 aligns across 8 bases. V dropped 3 bases and J dropped 2; count of bases not matched to a gene: 3. CDR1 and CDR2 from the germline V gene are SGHRS and YFSETQ. The CDR3 is 15 residues long. CDR3 in DNA: TGCGCCAGCAGCTGGACAGGGCCTAACACCGGGGAGCTGTTTTTT. Amino acid sequence: CASSWTGPNTGELFF.